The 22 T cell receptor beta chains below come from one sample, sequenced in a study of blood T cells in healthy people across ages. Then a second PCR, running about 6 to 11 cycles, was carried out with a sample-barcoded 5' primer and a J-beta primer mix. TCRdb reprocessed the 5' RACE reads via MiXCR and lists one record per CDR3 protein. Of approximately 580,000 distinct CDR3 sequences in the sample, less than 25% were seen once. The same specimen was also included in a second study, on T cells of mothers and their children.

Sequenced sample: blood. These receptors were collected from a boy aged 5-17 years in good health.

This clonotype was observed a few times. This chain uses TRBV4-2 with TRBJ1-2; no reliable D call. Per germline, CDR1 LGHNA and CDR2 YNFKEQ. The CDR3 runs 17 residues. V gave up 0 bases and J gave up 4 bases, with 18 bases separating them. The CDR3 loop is CASSQDAQDGVSYGYTF. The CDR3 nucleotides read TGTGCCAGCAGCCAAGATGCGCAAGACGGAGTTTCCTATGGCTACACCTTC.

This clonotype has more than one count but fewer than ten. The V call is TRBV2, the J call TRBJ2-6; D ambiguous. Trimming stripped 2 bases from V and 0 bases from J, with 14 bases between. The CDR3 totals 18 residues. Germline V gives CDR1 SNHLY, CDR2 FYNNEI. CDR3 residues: CASSEFRAVISGANVLTF. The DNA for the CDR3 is TGTGCCAGCAGTGAATTTCGGGCAGTTATCTCTGGGGCCAACGTCCTGACTTTC. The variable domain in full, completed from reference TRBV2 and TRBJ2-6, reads EPEVTQTPSHQVTQMGQEVILRCVPISNHLYFYWYRQILGQKVEFLVSFYNNEISEKSEIFDDQFSVERPDGSNFTLKIRSTKLEDSAMYFCASSEFRAVISGANVLTFGAGSRLTVL.

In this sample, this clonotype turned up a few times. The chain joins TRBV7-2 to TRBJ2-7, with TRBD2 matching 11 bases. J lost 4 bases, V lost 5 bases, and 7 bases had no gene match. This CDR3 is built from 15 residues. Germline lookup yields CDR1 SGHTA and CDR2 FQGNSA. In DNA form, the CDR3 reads TGTGCCAGCAGCCCCACGGGACTAGCGGCTTACGAGCAGTACTTC. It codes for CASSPTGLAAYEQYF. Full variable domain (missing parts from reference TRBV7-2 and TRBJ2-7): GAGVSQSPSNKVTEKGKDVELRCDPISGHTALYWYRQSLGQGLEFLIYFQGNSAPDKSGLPSDRFSAERTGGSVSTLTIQRTQQEDSAVYLCASSPTGLAAYEQYFGPGTRLTVT.

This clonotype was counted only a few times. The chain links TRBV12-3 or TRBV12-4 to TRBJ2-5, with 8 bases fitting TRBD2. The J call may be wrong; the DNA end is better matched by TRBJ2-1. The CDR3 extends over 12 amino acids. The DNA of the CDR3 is TGTGCCACGGTAGCGGGATACAATGAGCAGTTCTTC. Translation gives CATVAGYNEQFF.

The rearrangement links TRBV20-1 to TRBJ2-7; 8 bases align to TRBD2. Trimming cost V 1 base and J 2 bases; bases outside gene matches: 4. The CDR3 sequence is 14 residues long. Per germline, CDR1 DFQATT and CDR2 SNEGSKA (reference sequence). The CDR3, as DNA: TGCAGTGCTAGAGGGCCGGGAGGGACCTACGAGCAGTACTTC. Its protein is CSARGPGGTYEQYF.

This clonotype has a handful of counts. DNA for the CDR3: TGCAGGTCCAACCCGGGACAGGGGAACGAGCAGTACTTC. Protein product: CRSNPGQGNEQYF. This chain connects TRBV29-1 to TRBJ2-7, with 10 bases fitting TRBD1. This CDR3 comprises 13 residues. Per the germline V gene, CDR1 is SQVTM and CDR2 is ANQGSEA.

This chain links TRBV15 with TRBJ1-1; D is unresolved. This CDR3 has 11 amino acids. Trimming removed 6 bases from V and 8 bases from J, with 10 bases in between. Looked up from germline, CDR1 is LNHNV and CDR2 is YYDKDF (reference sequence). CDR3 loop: CATRGGAEAFF. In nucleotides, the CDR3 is TGTGCCACCAGAGGAGGCGCGGAAGCTTTCTTT.

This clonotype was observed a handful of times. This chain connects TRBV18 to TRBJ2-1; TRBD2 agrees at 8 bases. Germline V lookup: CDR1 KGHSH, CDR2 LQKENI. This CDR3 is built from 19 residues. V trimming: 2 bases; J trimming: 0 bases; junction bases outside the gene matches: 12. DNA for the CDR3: TGTGCCAGCTCACCAACGAGCGGGGGCTTTACAAGCTCCTACAATGAGCAGTTCTTC. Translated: CASSPTSGGFTSSYNEQFF.

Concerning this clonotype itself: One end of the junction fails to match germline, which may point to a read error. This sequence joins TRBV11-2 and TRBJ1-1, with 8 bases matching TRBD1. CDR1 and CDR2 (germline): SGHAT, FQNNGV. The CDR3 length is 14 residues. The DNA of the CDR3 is TGTGCCAGCAGCTTATGGACAGGGAACGCTGAAGCTTTCTTT. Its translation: CASSLWTGNAEAFF.

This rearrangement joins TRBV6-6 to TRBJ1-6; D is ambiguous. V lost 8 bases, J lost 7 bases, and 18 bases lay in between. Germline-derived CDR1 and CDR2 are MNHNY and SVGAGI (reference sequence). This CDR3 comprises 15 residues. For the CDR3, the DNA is TGTGCCAGCGGAGTTGTCGGGAGGGAAAATTCACCCCTCCACTTT. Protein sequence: CASGVVGRENSPLHF.

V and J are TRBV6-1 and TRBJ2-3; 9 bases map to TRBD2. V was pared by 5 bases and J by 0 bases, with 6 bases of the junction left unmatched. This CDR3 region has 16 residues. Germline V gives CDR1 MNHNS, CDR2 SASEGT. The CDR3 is CASSMLLAGSTDTQYF. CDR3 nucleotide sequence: TGTGCCAGCAGTATGTTGCTAGCGGGAAGCACAGATACGCAGTATTTT.

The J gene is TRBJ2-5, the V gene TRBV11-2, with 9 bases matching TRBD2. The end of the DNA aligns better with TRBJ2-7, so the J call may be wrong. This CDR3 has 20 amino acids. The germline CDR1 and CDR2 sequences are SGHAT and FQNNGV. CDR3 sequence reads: CASSLSGGERAGGHYYEQYF. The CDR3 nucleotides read TGTGCCAGCAGCTTAAGTGGGGGCGAACGGGCGGGGGGGCATTATTACGAGCAGTACTTC.

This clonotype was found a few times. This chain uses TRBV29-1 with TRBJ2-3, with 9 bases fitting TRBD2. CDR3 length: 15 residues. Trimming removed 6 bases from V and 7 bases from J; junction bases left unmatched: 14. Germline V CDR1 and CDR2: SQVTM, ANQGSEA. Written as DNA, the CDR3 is TGCAGCGTCGAAACGACTAGCGGTATAATAAATACGCAGTATTTT. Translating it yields CSVETTSGIINTQYF.

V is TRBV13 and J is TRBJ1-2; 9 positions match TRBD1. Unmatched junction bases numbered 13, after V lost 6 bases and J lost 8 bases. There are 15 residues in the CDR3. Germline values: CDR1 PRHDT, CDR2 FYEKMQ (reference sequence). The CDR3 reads CASRRTGAQLGGYTF. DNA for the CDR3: TGTGCCAGCAGGAGGACAGGGGCCCAGCTTGGCGGCTACACCTTC.

CDR3 region: CASSPQSTYSSSGQFF. The CDR3 coding sequence is TGTGCCAGCAGTCCCCAAAGCACCTATTCGTCAAGCGGGCAGTTCTTC. The chain employs TRBV6-5 and TRBJ2-1; a possible D gene is TRBD2 (5 bases). Germline V gene sequence: CDR1 MNHEY, CDR2 SVGAGI. CDR3 length equals 16 residues. Trimming shortened V by 5 bases and J by 12 bases, and 26 bases separated the two germline ends.

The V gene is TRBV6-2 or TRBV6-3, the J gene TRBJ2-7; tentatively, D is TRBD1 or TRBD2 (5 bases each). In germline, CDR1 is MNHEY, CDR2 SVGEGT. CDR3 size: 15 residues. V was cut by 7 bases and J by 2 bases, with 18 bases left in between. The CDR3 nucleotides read TGTGCCAGCATTTTATCCCGGGACGGGCCCTACGAGCAGTACTTC. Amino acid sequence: CASILSRDGPYEQYF.

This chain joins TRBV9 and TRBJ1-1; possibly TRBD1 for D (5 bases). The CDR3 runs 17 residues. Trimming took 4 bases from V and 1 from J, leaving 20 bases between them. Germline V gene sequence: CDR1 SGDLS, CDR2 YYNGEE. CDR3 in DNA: TGTGCCAGCAGCTTAAGTAGGTCGAGGGGAGGGAACACTGAAGCTTTCTTT. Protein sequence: CASSLSRSRGGNTEAFF.

The CDR3 sequence is CASSSLTSGNTDTQYF. The CDR3 nucleotides are TGTGCCAGCAGCTCCCTGACTAGCGGGAACACAGATACGCAGTATTTT. The rearrangement links TRBV7-2 to TRBJ2-3; 11 bases fit TRBD2. This CDR3 contains 16 residues. Looked up from germline, CDR1 is SGHTA and CDR2 is FQGNSA. V lost 4 bases, J lost 2 bases, and 5 bases stayed unmatched.

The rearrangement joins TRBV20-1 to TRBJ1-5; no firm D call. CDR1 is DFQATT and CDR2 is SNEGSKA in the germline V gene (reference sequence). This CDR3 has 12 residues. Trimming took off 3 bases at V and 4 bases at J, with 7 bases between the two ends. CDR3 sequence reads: CSASEQNQPQHF. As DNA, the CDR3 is TGCAGTGCTAGTGAACAAAATCAGCCCCAGCATTTT.

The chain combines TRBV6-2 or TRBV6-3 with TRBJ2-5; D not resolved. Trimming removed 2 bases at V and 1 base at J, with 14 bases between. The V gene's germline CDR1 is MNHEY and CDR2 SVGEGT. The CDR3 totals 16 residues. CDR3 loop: CASSYAVRSGQETQYF. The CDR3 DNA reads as TGTGCCAGCAGTTACGCGGTGAGATCGGGCCAAGAGACCCAGTACTTC.

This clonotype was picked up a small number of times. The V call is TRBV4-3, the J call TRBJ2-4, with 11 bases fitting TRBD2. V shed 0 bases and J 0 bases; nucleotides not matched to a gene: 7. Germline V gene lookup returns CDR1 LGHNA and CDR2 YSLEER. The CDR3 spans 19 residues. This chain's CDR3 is CASSQDLQGLAGAKNIQYF. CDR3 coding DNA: TGCGCCAGCAGCCAAGATCTCCAAGGACTAGCGGGAGCCAAAAACATTCAGTACTTC.

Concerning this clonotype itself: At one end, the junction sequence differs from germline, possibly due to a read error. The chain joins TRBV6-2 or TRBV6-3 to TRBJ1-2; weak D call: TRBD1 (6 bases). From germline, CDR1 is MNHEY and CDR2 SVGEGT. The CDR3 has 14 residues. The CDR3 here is CVSGGSTTNYGYTF. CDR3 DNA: TGTGTCAGCGGGGGCAGCACGACTAACTATGGCTACACCTTC.